This TCR beta chain derives from a study of human T cells and chemical hapten exposure (dated by TCRdb to the early 2020s). Turning to the overall study: For sensitization, 2% DPC in acetone was applied to a roughly 2 cm by roughly 2 cm area of upper inner arm skin. Patients additionally received weekly therapeutic DPC doses to the scalp throughout the approximately 25-week study period. Patch testing on the upper back used Finn chambers containing 0.01% DPC, with scoring done after 6 days according to International Contact Dermatitis Research Group standards. Most of the patients in the cohort were female, and the cohort covered alopecia areata with under or over 50% scalp involvement, alopecia totalis and alopecia universalis. Libraries were combined into a pool for sequencing, and differences in TCR yield between samples came mainly from small differences in library volumes within the pool. The study tracked peripheral blood TCR repertoire changes in vivo during primary and secondary sensitization to the hapten diphenylcyclopropenone (DPC) in alopecia patients. Blood samples were taken from patients before sensitization (week 0) and at 2, 6 and about 24 weeks after DPC sensitization. Blood for TCR sequencing was provided by twenty-nine alopecia patients at one to four time points (pre-sensitization, 2, 6 and 24 weeks). Findings and caveats that apply to the study as a whole: No change with DPC sensitization was found in the number of TCRs above 1 in 1000 frequency, and no evidence of global repertoire structure alterations was found. After repeated subsampling, changes were observed in the strength of the expansion versus patch-test correlation and in the threshold at which the correlation became significant. Compared with pre-sensitization or healthy control sets, expanded TCRs formed significantly more large CDR3 similarity clusters, which is consistent with antigen-driven responses. A positive correlation was found between the number of PT1 expanded TCRs and patch test score, with significance reached at thresholds 8, 16 and 32 but not 4. Alopecia, a presumed autoimmune disease, was present in all patients, so the immune response of the patients might differ from that of healthy individuals.

The time point tag for this specimen amounts to: patch test 2, 6 weeks after DPC sensitization. The sample's treatment or condition label, decoded: therapeutic diphenylcyclopropenone sensitization with weekly scalp DPC. At every patch-test visit, the blood draw took place before the patch test was put on. Eligible patients were aged 18 to 70, diagnosed with alopecia, deemed suitable for DPC therapy, and excluded if pregnant. Total RNA was extracted from unfractionated whole blood that had been collected in Tempus Blood RNA tubes. Worth noting for this clonotype: The antigen this receptor binds is unknown. It has no much larger one-base neighbor in the sample; base qualities were not kept.

The library was made by RACE. The instrument was a NextSeq 500. During library preparation, unique molecular identifiers were attached to individual cDNA molecules so that TCRs could be counted in a quantitative, reproducible way. Each blood RNA sample was used to sequence both TCR alpha and TCR beta chains. Under the source paper's analysis protocol: The median number of TCRs per sample was around 96,000, ranging from roughly 23,224 to 700,000. V, J and CDR3 annotation of the TCR reads was carried out using the Decombinator software suite. Every sample was subsampled to the same number of TCRs (28,000) for the PS versus PT1 abundance plots. TCRs were defined as expanded if absent before sensitization and observed at least eight times at the 2-week time point. TCRdb itself trimmed the public reads at Q25 with fastp, ran MiXCR and retained productive beta chains. CDR3 protein duplicates are merged, each entry listing the most common genes and DNA. These V and J calls originate from TCRdb's pipeline instead of the authors' own analysis. The sample table holds fewer than 100,000 distinct CDR3 sequences, of which 7.5% to 10% were seen once. The leading ten clones occupy around 2% of the sample.

As encoded in the germline V gene, CDR1 is SGHTA while CDR2 is FQGNSA. Trimming leaves V shorter by 5 bases and J shorter by 3 bases, with the junction holding 8 bases beyond the gene matches. Spanning cysteine to phenylalanine, the CDR3 consists of 15 amino acids. Only the CDR3 portion is preserved as DNA: 45 bases, with reading frame beginning at the first base. The specimen was whole blood, collected in connection with sensitization to the hapten diphenylcyclopropenone (DPC). The sequence derives from a woman aged 40 to 50 with alopecia areata. Some clones in this sample may be carry-over from other donors' samples. This chain is built from TRBV7-2 and TRBJ2-7; TRBD2 aligns with 9 central bases. For the CDR3, the sequence is CASSPSGISNYEQYF. The nucleotide sequence is given as TGTGCCAGCAGCCCTAGCGGGATATCTAACTACGAGCAGTACTTC.